The 17 T cell receptor beta chains reported below all come from one sample, sequenced in a study of blood T cell repertoires in COVID-19. Profiling relied on immunoSEQ multiplex PCR, and the TCRdb table lists in-frame clones only, not all of them. The sample consists of 60,000 to 70,000 clones, 80% to 85% of them appearing once. Material: peripheral blood. These receptor sequences come from an older woman with acute or convalescent COVID-19.

The rearrangement links TRBV5-4 to TRBJ2-7, with TRBD1 matching 10 bases. Germline loops: CDR1 SGHNT, CDR2 YYREEE (reference sequence). J was trimmed by 2 bases and V by 4 bases; bases with no gene match: 9. The CDR3 is 16 residues long. CDR3: CASSPPLGQGAYEQYF. In DNA form, the CDR3 reads TGTGCCAGCAGCCCCCCTCTCGGACAGGGGGCCTACGAGCAGTACTTC.

J is TRBJ1-1 and V is TRBV5-1; the match to TRBD1 covers 7 bases. J lost 6 bases, V lost 4 bases, and 12 bases had no gene match. The CDR3 has 15 residues. CDR1 SGHRS and CDR2 YFSETQ come from the germline V gene. CDR3 nucleotide sequence: TGCGCCAGCAGCCTGGATACAGGGGTCGCCCCTGAAGCTTTCTTT. Translating gives CASSLDTGVAPEAFF.

In its sample, this clone was seen once. This chain joins TRBV27 and TRBJ2-2; TRBD1 agrees at 8 bases. Germline CDR1 reads MNHEY; CDR2 reads SMNVEV (reference sequence). V shed 10 bases, J shed 4 bases, and the junction held 2 bases outside the gene matches. The CDR3 is 12 residues long. CDR3 residues: CATTGGTGELFF. In DNA, the CDR3 is TGTGCCACCACAGGGGGCACCGGGGAGCTGTTTTTT.

A few counts support this clone. This chain uses TRBV9 with TRBJ1-6; the match to TRBD1 covers 7 bases. Losses at the gene ends were 6 bases for V and 1 base for J; bases not matched to a gene: 4. CDR1 is SGDLS and CDR2 is YYNGEE in the germline V gene. The CDR3 is 15 residues long. CDR3 residues: CASTAGGSYNSPLHF. CDR3 in DNA: TGTGCCAGCACCGCAGGGGGTTCCTATAATTCACCCCTCCACTTT. Filled out from reference TRBV9 and TRBJ1-6, the complete variable domain reads DSGVTQTPKHLITATGQRVTLRCSPRSGDLSVYWYQQSLDQGLQFLIQYYNGEERAKGNILERFSAQQFPDLHSELNLSSLELGDSALYFCASTAGGSYNSPLHFGNGTRLTVT.

This chain links TRBV6-6 with TRBJ1-6; possible D gene TRBD1, 5 bases. The CDR3 has 14 amino acids. Trimming pared 3 bases from V and 7 bases from J, leaving 10 bases between. CDR1 is MNHNY, CDR2 SVGAGI, per germline (reference sequence). CDR3 sequence: CASSYPGYNSPLHF. CDR3 in DNA: TGTGCCAGCAGTTATCCAGGGTACAATTCACCCCTCCACTTT.

The chain recombines TRBV9 with TRBJ2-3; D is undetermined. This CDR3 has 15 residues. Germline V gene lookup returns CDR1 SGDLS and CDR2 YYNGEE. Trimming shortened V by 0 bases and J by 0 bases, and 8 bases separated the two germline ends. The DNA of the CDR3 is TGTGCCAGCAGCGTAGGAGGTTACAGCACAGATACGCAGTATTTT. Translated, it gives CASSVGGYSTDTQYF. Using reference TRBV9 and TRBJ2-3 for the parts outside the CDR3, the full variable domain is DSGVTQTPKHLITATGQRVTLRCSPRSGDLSVYWYQQSLDQGLQFLIQYYNGEERAKGNILERFSAQQFPDLHSELNLSSLELGDSALYFCASSVGGYSTDTQYFGPGTRLTVL.

The chain employs TRBV5-1 and TRBJ1-6, with D possibly being TRBD1 (6 bases). The germline V and J ends were trimmed by 0 bases and 2 bases, with 6 bases remaining between them. Germline V lookup: CDR1 SGHRS, CDR2 YFSETQ. The CDR3 extends over 15 amino acids. For the CDR3, the DNA is TGCGCCAGCAGCTTGGGACAGGCCTATAATTCACCCCTCCACTTT. It translates to CASSLGQAYNSPLHF.

The chain couples TRBV7-3 to TRBJ2-7; 8 nucleotides align to TRBD2. CDR1 is SGHTA and CDR2 is FQGTGA in the germline V gene. CDR3 length equals 15 residues. The ends lost 5 bases at V and 3 bases at J; junction bases unmatched: 9. The CDR3 reads CASSLGLGGVYEQYF. As DNA, the CDR3 is TGTGCCAGCAGCCTGGGACTAGGGGGAGTCTACGAGCAGTACTTC.

This chain joins TRBV5-6 and TRBJ1-3; D not certain. V shed 1 base and J shed 2 bases, with 10 bases lying between them. The CDR3 runs to 15 residues. Per the germline V gene, CDR1 is SGHDT and CDR2 is YYEEEE. This chain's CDR3 is CASSLYNSPGNTIYF. The CDR3 nucleotides read TGTGCCAGCAGCTTGTATAACAGTCCTGGAAACACCATATATTTT.

V gene TRBV30 combines with J gene TRBJ2-7; TRBD1 matches at 8 bases. CDR3 length: 15 residues. CDR1 is GTSNPN, CDR2 SVGIG, per germline (reference sequence). V gave up 1 base and J gave up 1 base; unmatched junction bases: 6. The CDR3 loop reads CAWSGRDRMSYEQYF. Written as DNA, the CDR3 is TGTGCCTGGAGTGGGCGGGACAGGATGTCCTACGAGCAGTACTTC.

V usage is TRBV11-2 and J usage is TRBJ2-3; TRBD2 agrees at 13 bases. The CDR3 runs 14 residues. With 5 bases clipped from V and 9 bases from J, the junction kept 5 bases outside the gene matches. Looked up from germline, CDR1 is SGHAT and CDR2 is FQNNGV. The CDR3 reads CASSVTSGGRTQYF. In DNA form, the CDR3 reads TGTGCCAGCAGCGTGACTAGCGGGGGGCGAACGCAGTATTTT.

This CDR3 reads CASSQEAAQNTDTQYF. Here the CDR3 DNA reads TGTGCCAGCAGCCAAGAAGCGGCGCAAAACACAGATACGCAGTATTTT. V is TRBV3-1 (or the pseudogene TRBV3-2) and J is TRBJ2-3; D perhaps matches TRBD2 (5 bases). Looked up from germline, CDR1 is LGHDT and CDR2 is YNNKEL (reference sequence). This CDR3 contains 16 residues. V was shortened by 0 bases and J by 2 bases, with 12 bases between the two germline ends.

This clone was observed a single time. This rearrangement joins TRBV29-1 to TRBJ1-2, with 8 bases identical to TRBD1. Germline loops: CDR1 SQVTM, CDR2 ANQGSEA. The CDR3 runs to 12 residues. J lost 8 bases, V lost 4 bases, and 6 bases had no gene match. The DNA for the CDR3 is TGCAGCGTTGGGGGACAGGATGGGGGCTACACCTTC. The encoded protein is CSVGGQDGGYTF.

The chain recombines TRBV19 with TRBJ2-4; 9 positions match TRBD1. The CDR3 totals 14 residues. J lost 9 bases, V lost 4 bases, and 7 bases had no gene match. CDR1 and CDR2 from the germline V gene are LNHDA and SQIVND (reference sequence). The CDR3, as DNA: TGTGCCAGTAGTAGGGACAGGGAGGGGGCCATTCAGTACTTC. It yields the protein CASSRDREGAIQYF.

The chain links TRBV12-3 or TRBV12-4 to TRBJ2-2; D is ambiguous. The CDR3 is 13 amino acids. V lost 10 bases and J 1 base, leaving 10 bases between the germline ends. DNA of the CDR3: TGTGCCATTACAGTGAAGAACACCGGGGAGCTGTTTTTT. It is translated as CAITVKNTGELFF.

This clone has a handful of counts. The rearrangement joins TRBV9 to TRBJ2-7; no reliable D call. CDR3 length: 13 residues. V dropped 4 bases and J dropped 1 base, with 9 bases sitting between them. Germline lookup yields CDR1 SGDLS and CDR2 YYNGEE. DNA of the CDR3: TGTGCCAGCAGCCCCCGGGTGTCCTACGAGCAGTACTTC. This sequence encodes CASSPRVSYEQYF.

The V gene is TRBV4-2, the J gene TRBJ1-3; TRBD1 matches at 7 bases. CDR1 is LGHNA and CDR2 is YNFKEQ in the germline V gene. Trimming cost V 4 bases and J 2 bases; bases outside gene matches: 11. The CDR3 covers 17 residues. The CDR3 protein is CASSPPDRAVTGNTIYF. The CDR3 bases are TGTGCCAGCAGCCCCCCCGACAGGGCGGTAACTGGAAACACCATATATTTT.